Each of the 32 T cell receptor beta chains below was sequenced from the same sample in a study of spatial heterogeneity in lung cancer (dated by TCRdb to about 2019). Read against the paper, the sample's time point label means: sample taken at primary tumor resection. TCR sequencing used whole RNA extracted from tumor and nontumor lung tissue, or from cryopreserved PBMC samples, without cell sorting. The library relied on 5' RACE. The sequencer listed for this sample is NextSeq 500. TCRdb reprocessed the public reads (quality trimming at Q25 with fastp, clone calling with MiXCR) and kept in-frame beta chains. Each CDR3 protein gets just one entry, which takes the most common genes and DNA from the rows behind it. The sample has some 8,000 distinct CDR3 sequences on record, roughly 5.4% of them singletons. Together, the top ten hold around two fifths of the sample. This material consisted of PBMCs, taken at surgery. These receptors were obtained from a male donor with early-stage non-small cell lung cancer.

The sample holds a few counts of this clonotype. The genes are TRBV4-1 and TRBJ2-1, with D uncertain. V lost 4 bases and J 12 bases, leaving 19 bases between the germline ends. The V gene's germline CDR1 is MGHRA and CDR2 YSYEKL. The CDR3 spans 14 residues. CDR3 coding DNA: TGCGCCAGCAGCCTCGTTCATTGGTTTTTCCCGCAGTTCTTC. Protein: CASSLVHWFFPQFF.

Many counts were recorded for this clonotype. The rearrangement joins TRBV6-2 or TRBV6-3 to TRBJ2-4; the D gene is possibly TRBD2 (6 bases). Trimming pared 5 bases from V and 8 bases from J, leaving 19 bases between. Germline loops: CDR1 MNHEY, CDR2 SVGEGT. This CDR3 has 15 amino acids. The CDR3 loop reads CASSIGGIGRDIQYF. The CDR3 DNA follows: TGTGCCAGCAGTATAGGCGGGATTGGGCGCGACATTCAGTACTTC.

This clonotype was observed many times. The rearrangement joins TRBV13 to TRBJ2-7; perhaps TRBD1 as D (6 bases). Trimming left V 8 bases short and J 3 bases short, with 20 bases between. Germline values: CDR1 PRHDT, CDR2 FYEKMQ (reference sequence). The CDR3 consists of 15 residues. CDR3 sequence (DNA): TGTGCCAGCTCCCCTAGCCCAGGGGCGAGCTACGAGCAGTACTTC. It yields the protein CASSPSPGASYEQYF.

The chain carries TRBV20-1 and TRBJ1-3, with unresolved D. V lost 6 bases to trimming and J lost 9 bases, with 9 bases between them. CDR1 and CDR2 from the germline V gene are DFQATT and SNEGSKA (reference sequence). The CDR3 has 10 residues. The CDR3 nucleotides are TGCAGTGCCTTCCGGGGCACCATATATTTT. Protein: CSAFRGTIYF.

V gene TRBV9 combines with J gene TRBJ2-5; weak D call: TRBD1 (6 bases). CDR1 is SGDLS, CDR2 YYNGEE, per germline. The V end was cut by 2 bases, the J end by 0 bases, with 11 bases between. The CDR3 sequence is 15 residues long. As DNA, the CDR3 is TGTGCCAGCAGCGTCGGGACACCTGACCAAGAGACCCAGTACTTC. It yields the protein CASSVGTPDQETQYF. Variable domain in full (rest from reference TRBV9 and TRBJ2-5): DSGVTQTPKHLITATGQRVTLRCSPRSGDLSVYWYQQSLDQGLQFLIQYYNGEERAKGNILERFSAQQFPDLHSELNLSSLELGDSALYFCASSVGTPDQETQYFGPGTRLLVL.

This clonotype was found many times. The gene calls are TRBV5-1 and TRBJ2-3; D unclear. Germline V gene lookup returns CDR1 SGHRS and CDR2 YFSETQ. The CDR3 sequence is 15 residues long. The germline V and J ends were trimmed by 4 bases and 0 bases, with 12 bases remaining between them. CDR3 nucleotides: TGCGCCAGCAGCACGTGGACCGTTAGCACAGATACGCAGTATTTT. This codes for CASSTWTVSTDTQYF.

In this sample, this clonotype turned up many times. The chain combines TRBV19 with TRBJ2-2, with 7 bases that match TRBD2. Trimming removed 7 bases from V and 2 bases from J; junction bases left unmatched: 4. CDR3 length: 14 residues. Looked up from germline, CDR1 is LNHDA and CDR2 is SQIVND (reference sequence). CDR3 DNA: TGTGCCAGTAATAGCGGGCGAAACACCGGGGAGCTGTTTTTT. The encoded protein is CASNSGRNTGELFF.

This clonotype was seen repeatedly, ten times or more. The chain combines TRBV6-5 with TRBJ1-6; D is unresolved. V was trimmed by 4 bases and J by 2 bases, leaving 15 bases between them. CDR1 MNHEY and CDR2 SVGAGI come from the germline V gene. The CDR3 has 17 residues. The CDR3 spells CASSLTDYSPYNSPLHF. Here the CDR3 DNA reads TGTGCCAGCAGTTTGACGGATTACTCGCCCTATAATTCACCCCTCCACTTT.

Ten or more counts support this clonotype. Germline and junction disagree at one end, which may indicate a read error. For the CDR3, the DNA is TGTGCCAGCAGCCCCCACCCGGAGGGCCGTTTTCACTTC. Residues: CASSPHPEGRFHF. The gene calls are TRBV7-9 and TRBJ2-5; maybe TRBD2 (6 bases). This CDR3 comprises 13 residues. CDR1 is SEHNR and CDR2 is FQNEAQ in the germline V gene (reference sequence).

The J gene is TRBJ2-6, the V gene TRBV5-4; D remains ambiguous. V gave up 7 bases and J gave up 4 bases, with 6 bases separating them. CDR1 SGHNT and CDR2 YYREEE come from the germline V gene (reference sequence). This CDR3 has 12 amino acids. The CDR3 here is CASGAGANVLTF. CDR3 DNA: TGTGCCAGCGGAGCCGGGGCCAACGTCCTGACTTTC.

This clonotype was recorded many times. The rearrangement joins TRBV12-3 or TRBV12-4 to TRBJ2-2; 8 nucleotides align to TRBD1. The CDR3 is made up of 17 amino acids. The J segment lost 1 base and the V segment lost 6 bases, leaving 10 bases of the junction unmatched. In DNA form, the CDR3 reads TGTGCCAGCAGCAAACGTTTGACAGGGGAGAACACCGGGGAGCTGTTTTTT. Encoded protein: CASSKRLTGENTGELFF.

The V call is TRBV4-1, the J call TRBJ2-7, with D perhaps matching TRBD2 (5 bases). CDR1 and CDR2 (germline): MGHRA, YSYEKL. This CDR3 spans 13 amino acids. Trimming cost V 5 bases and J 4 bases, with 12 bases left between them. The CDR3 nucleotides read TGCGCCAGCAGCGGTGGGAGATGGTACGAGCAGTACTTC. Translated: CASSGGRWYEQYF.

Many counts were recorded for this clonotype. This chain connects TRBV10-3 to TRBJ2-5; 11 bases are shared with TRBD2. Germline assignment: CDR1 ENHRY and CDR2 SYGVKD. The CDR3 covers 14 residues. Trimming removed 3 bases from V and 3 bases from J; junction bases left unmatched: 0. DNA for the CDR3: TGTGCCATCAGTGAACTAGCGGGGGAAGAGACCCAGTACTTC. It is translated as CAISELAGEETQYF.

By sample share, this clonotype is medium-sized. The chain combines TRBV7-6 with TRBJ2-7; D is possibly TRBD2 (6 bases). V lost 0 bases to trimming and J lost 0 bases, with 12 bases between them. This CDR3 spans 16 amino acids. CDR1 and CDR2 (germline): SGHVS, FNYEAQ. CDR3: CASSLAWGDVSYEQYF. CDR3 in DNA: TGTGCCAGCAGCTTAGCGTGGGGGGACGTCTCCTACGAGCAGTACTTC.

By share, this clonotype ranks as medium-sized. V and J are TRBV6-6 and TRBJ2-1; 9 bases map to TRBD1. Germline-derived CDR1 and CDR2 are MNHNY and SVGAGI (reference sequence). There are 15 residues in the CDR3. J gave up 2 bases and V 7 bases, and 6 bases lay outside the gene matches. The CDR3 bases are TGTGCCAGCATCCTGGGACAGGGTACCTACAATGAGCAGTTCTTC. It specifies CASILGQGTYNEQFF.

This clonotype was seen many times. The chain carries TRBV7-2 and TRBJ1-2, with 8 nucleotides matching TRBD1. The CDR3 sequence is 13 residues long. The junction had 8 bases not matched to a gene; V was cut back by 6 bases and J by 8 bases. Germline CDR1 reads SGHTA; CDR2 reads FQGNSA. In DNA form, the CDR3 reads TGTGCCAGCAGTTATACAGGGGGAGAGGGCTACACCTTC. Its translation is CASSYTGGEGYTF.

In its sample, this clonotype was seen many times. This chain uses TRBV6-5 with TRBJ1-5; D remains unclear. CDR1 and CDR2 from the germline V gene are MNHEY and SVGAGI. With 6 bases removed from V and 3 bases from J, the gap between germline ends came to 9 bases. This CDR3 comprises 13 residues. The CDR3 region is CASSLSLNQPQHF. The CDR3 bases are TGTGCCAGCAGCTTGAGTCTCAATCAGCCCCAGCATTTT.

This chain uses TRBV12-3 or TRBV12-4 with TRBJ1-5; D may be TRBD1 (5 bases). CDR3 length equals 13 residues. V gave up 8 bases and J gave up 4 bases, with 12 bases separating them. CDR3 DNA: TGTGCCAGCCGCGACAGCTCTAATCAGCCCCAGCATTTT. Its translation: CASRDSSNQPQHF.

This clonotype was observed many times. The chain has TRBV12-3 or TRBV12-4 and TRBJ1-5; 10 nucleotides match TRBD1. The CDR3 has 17 residues. V trimming: 5 bases; J trimming: 2 bases; junction bases outside the gene matches: 9. The CDR3 DNA reads as TGTGCCAGCAGTCGGCCAGCCGGGACAGGGGGCAATCAGCCCCAGCATTTT. Its protein is CASSRPAGTGGNQPQHF.

This clonotype has ten or more counts. The chain uses TRBV7-6 and TRBJ1-1; D ambiguous. V was clipped by 3 bases and J by 5 bases, with 13 bases between them. CDR3 length: 14 residues. Germline V lookup: CDR1 SGHVS, CDR2 FNYEAQ. The CDR3 coding sequence is TGTGCCAGCAGCTTGGGCGGTGGGTATACTGAAGCTTTCTTT. Its translation is CASSLGGGYTEAFF. The entire variable domain, with the rest obtained from reference TRBV7-6 and TRBJ1-1, is as follows: GAGVSQSPRYKVTKRGQDVALRCDPISGHVSLYWYRQALGQGPEFLTYFNYEAQQDKSGLPNDRFSAERPEGSISTLTIQRTEQRDSAMYRCASSLGGGYTEAFFGQGTRLTVV.

This clonotype was seen at least ten times. The chain links TRBV29-1 to TRBJ2-5, with D unclear. The CDR3 consists of 13 residues. Deletions cut 3 bases from V and 7 bases from J, with 15 bases between. From germline, CDR1 is SQVTM and CDR2 ANQGSEA. The CDR3 here is CSVDGPSVGTQYF. The CDR3 coding sequence is TGCAGCGTTGACGGGCCCTCCGTTGGGACCCAGTACTTC.

This clonotype was seen repeatedly, ten times or more. The J gene is TRBJ1-2, the V gene TRBV5-4; 7 nucleotides agree with TRBD1. Trimming took 5 bases from V and 8 from J; bases not matched to a gene: 12. Germline V gene sequence: CDR1 SGHNT, CDR2 YYREEE (reference sequence). The CDR3 has 14 residues. The CDR3 DNA is TGTGCCAGCAGTCAAGGGGGCCCAAAGGGGGGCTACACCTTC. Amino acid sequence: CASSQGGPKGGYTF.

This clonotype was seen at least ten times. The J gene is TRBJ2-3, the V gene TRBV6-5, with D uncertain. Germline V gene lookup returns CDR1 MNHEY and CDR2 SVGAGI. Trimming removed 10 bases from V and 1 base from J, with 6 bases in between. The CDR3 runs 11 residues. The CDR3 is CATMGTDTQYF. In nucleotides, the CDR3 is TGTGCCACCATGGGCACAGATACGCAGTATTTT.

As for this clonotype: Given a much more abundant clone one base away, this may be a read error. This chain uses TRBV4-1 with TRBJ1-1, with TRBD1 identical over 8 bases. The germline CDR1 and CDR2 sequences are MGHRA and YSYEKL. The CDR3 loop spans 16 amino acids. CDR3 amino acids: CACSQVPDRGNTEAFF. The CDR3 region has the DNA TGCGCCTGCAGCCAAGTACCCGACAGGGGGAACACTGAAGCTTTCTTT.

CDR3 DNA sequence: TGTGCCAGCCAACCCTGGGCCGCTTCCTACGAGCAGTACTTC. It encodes CASQPWAASYEQYF. This chain links TRBV28 with TRBJ2-7; no definite D call. Germline V gene lookup returns CDR1 MDHEN and CDR2 SYDVKM. The CDR3 consists of 14 residues. Trimming took 8 bases from V and 1 from J, leaving 15 bases between them.

The table lists this clonotype with many counts. This sequence joins TRBV11-2 and TRBJ2-1; D remains unclear. Per the germline V gene, CDR1 is SGHAT and CDR2 is FQNNGV. The CDR3 covers 13 residues. V gave up 5 bases and J gave up 0 bases, with 5 bases separating them. The CDR3 protein is CASSPRSYNEQFF. The CDR3 DNA follows: TGTGCCAGCAGCCCCCGCTCCTACAATGAGCAGTTCTTC.

This clonotype was counted at least ten times. CDR3 DNA: TGCAGCGTTGGACCTACCGCCAGTCGAGCTTTCTTT. Translating gives CSVGPTASRAFF. The chain joins TRBV29-1 to TRBJ1-1, with D unclear. CDR3 length: 12 amino acids. CDR1 and CDR2 (germline): SQVTM, ANQGSEA. The V end was cut by 4 bases, the J end by 10 bases, with 16 bases between.

This clonotype was counted a few times. The chain has TRBV2 and TRBJ2-5, with TRBD2 identical over 9 bases. Germline lookup yields CDR1 SNHLY and CDR2 FYNNEI. J was trimmed by 5 bases and V by 7 bases; bases with no gene match: 8. This CDR3 spans 14 amino acids. The CDR3 nucleotides read TGTGCCAGCAAAGGCGGGAGGGCCTTGGAGACCCAGTACTTC. Its protein is CASKGGRALETQYF. Based on the CDR3 plus reference TRBV2 and TRBJ2-5, the full variable domain is EPEVTQTPSHQVTQMGQEVILRCVPISNHLYFYWYRQILGQKVEFLVSFYNNEISEKSEIFDDQFSVERPDGSNFTLKIRSTKLEDSAMYFCASKGGRALETQYFGPGTRLLVL.

The chain has TRBV4-1 and TRBJ1-1; the D is unclear. V was cut by 1 base and J by 0 bases, with 6 bases left in between. The CDR3 consists of 14 residues. Germline CDR1 is MGHRA and CDR2 is YSYEKL. The CDR3 protein is CASSQVSLNTEAFF. CDR3 nucleotide sequence: TGCGCCAGCAGCCAAGTGAGTTTGAACACTGAAGCTTTCTTT.

The table lists this clonotype with many counts. This sequence joins TRBV20-1 and TRBJ1-5; D ambiguous. V lost 0 bases and J 4 bases, leaving 7 bases between the germline ends. Germline CDR1 DFQATT, CDR2 SNEGSKA (reference sequence). The CDR3 loop spans 13 amino acids. CDR3: CSAREGFNQPQHF. CDR3 sequence (DNA): TGCAGTGCTAGAGAGGGGTTTAATCAGCCCCAGCATTTT.

This clonotype has ten or more counts. The chain couples TRBV20-1 to TRBJ2-1, with TRBD2 as a possible D gene (7 bases). The CDR3 has 12 amino acids. The germline V gene encodes CDR1 DFQATT and CDR2 SNEGSKA (reference sequence). V lost 5 bases and J lost 9, with 14 bases in between. CDR3 in amino acids: CSAPRGGGEQFF. DNA for the CDR3: TGCAGTGCTCCCCGCGGGGGCGGTGAGCAGTTCTTC.

This clonotype was counted ten times or more. The J gene is TRBJ2-7, the V gene TRBV29-1, with D tentatively TRBD2 (6 bases). Germline assignment: CDR1 SQVTM and CDR2 ANQGSEA. V was shortened by 0 bases and J by 9 bases, with 15 bases between the two germline ends. The CDR3 sequence is 13 residues long. CDR3 residues: CSVEDWRAETQYF. The CDR3 coding sequence is TGCAGCGTTGAAGATTGGAGGGCGGAAACGCAGTACTTC.